The 2 T cell receptor beta chains given below trace back to one sample, sequenced in a study of human T cells and chemical hapten exposure. Time point: patch test 1, 2 weeks after DPC sensitization. Treatment noted: therapeutic diphenylcyclopropenone sensitization with weekly scalp DPC. TCRdb reprocessed the RACE reads with MiXCR, giving one entry per CDR3 protein. The sample yields about 380,000 distinct CDR3 sequences, 4.8% seen once. The specimen comprised whole blood, sampled in connection with sensitization to the hapten diphenylcyclopropenone (DPC). These receptors were obtained from a woman in her fifties or sixties with alopecia areata. Some clones in this sample may be carry-over from other donors' samples.

There are many counts of this clonotype. The rearrangement uses TRBV9 and TRBJ1-4; TRBD1 aligns across 7 bases. This CDR3 has 14 residues. The germline V gene has CDR1 SGDLS and CDR2 YYNGEE. The junction had 8 bases not matched to a gene; V was cut back by 4 bases and J by 8 bases. CDR3 residues: CASSSGQQSEKLFF. The CDR3 bases are TGTGCCAGCAGCTCGGGACAGCAAAGCGAAAAACTGTTTTTT.

This clonotype appeared a few times. The chain joins TRBV2 to TRBJ1-2; 7 bases line up with TRBD1. J lost 6 bases, V lost 8 bases, and 9 bases had no gene match. The CDR3 spans 13 residues. Per the germline V gene, CDR1 is SNHLY and CDR2 is FYNNEI. CDR3 nucleotide sequence: TGTGCCAGCGCTCGACAGGGTGACGATGGCTACACCTTC. Protein product: CASARQGDDGYTF. The full variable domain, with the rest looked up from reference TRBV2 and TRBJ1-2, is EPEVTQTPSHQVTQMGQEVILRCVPISNHLYFYWYRQILGQKVEFLVSFYNNEISEKSEIFDDQFSVERPDGSNFTLKIRSTKLEDSAMYFCASARQGDDGYTFGSGTRLTVV.